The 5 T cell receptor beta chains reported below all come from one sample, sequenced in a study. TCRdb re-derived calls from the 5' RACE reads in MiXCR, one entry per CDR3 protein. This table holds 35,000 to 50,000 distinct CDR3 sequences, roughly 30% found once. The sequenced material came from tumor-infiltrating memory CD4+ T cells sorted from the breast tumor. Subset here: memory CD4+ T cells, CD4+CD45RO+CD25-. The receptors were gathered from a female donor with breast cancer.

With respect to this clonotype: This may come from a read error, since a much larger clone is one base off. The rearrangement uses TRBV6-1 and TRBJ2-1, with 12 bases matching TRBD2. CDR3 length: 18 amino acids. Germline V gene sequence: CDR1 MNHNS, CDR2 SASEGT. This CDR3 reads CANSKHILAGGSYNEQFF. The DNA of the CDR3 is TGTGCCAACAGTAAACACATACTAGCGGGAGGCTCCTACAATGAGCAGTTCTTC.

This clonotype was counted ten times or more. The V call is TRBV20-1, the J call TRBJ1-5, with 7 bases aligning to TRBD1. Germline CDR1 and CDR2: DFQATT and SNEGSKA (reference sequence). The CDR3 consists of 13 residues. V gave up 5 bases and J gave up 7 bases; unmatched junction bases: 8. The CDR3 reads CSAAGQANQPQHF. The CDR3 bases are TGCAGTGCTGCTGGACAGGCGAACCAGCCCCAGCATTTT.

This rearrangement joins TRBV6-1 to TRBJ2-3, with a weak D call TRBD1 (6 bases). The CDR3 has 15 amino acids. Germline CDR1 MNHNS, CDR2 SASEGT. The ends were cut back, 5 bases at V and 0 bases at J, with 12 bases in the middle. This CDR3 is CASSSTRGSTDTQYF. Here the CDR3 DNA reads TGTGCCAGCAGTTCGACCAGGGGAAGCACAGATACGCAGTATTTT.

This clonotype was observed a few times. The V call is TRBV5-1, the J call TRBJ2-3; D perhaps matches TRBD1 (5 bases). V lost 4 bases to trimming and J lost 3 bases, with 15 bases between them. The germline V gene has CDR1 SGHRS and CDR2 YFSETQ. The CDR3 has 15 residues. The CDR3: CASSPTAEPTDTQYF. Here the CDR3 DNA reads TGCGCCAGCAGCCCGACAGCCGAGCCGACAGATACGCAGTATTTT.

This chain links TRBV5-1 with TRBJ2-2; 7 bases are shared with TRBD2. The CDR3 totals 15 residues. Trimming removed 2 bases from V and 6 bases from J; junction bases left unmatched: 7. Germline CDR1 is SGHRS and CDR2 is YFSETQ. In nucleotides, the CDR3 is TGCGCCAGCAGCTTAAGCCTAGCGGACTCCGGGGAGCTGTTTTTT. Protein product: CASSLSLADSGELFF.